Shown below are 24 T cell receptor beta chains from a single sample sequenced in a study of response to subunit inactivated influenza vaccine. TCRdb re-analysed the RT-PCR reads in MiXCR, keeping a single row per CDR3 protein. The table has about 180,000 distinct CDR3 sequences, around 9.2% seen once; the top ten hold roughly 10%. This material consisted of non-naive T cells sorted from PBMCs, taken on the day of vaccination. These receptors all come from a man aged 50 to 59 who received an inactivated influenza vaccine.

Only a few counts were recorded for this clonotype. This chain uses TRBV7-6 with TRBJ2-5; D may be TRBD2 (7 bases). This CDR3 is built from 15 residues. Trimming pared 3 bases from V and 5 bases from J, leaving 16 bases between. The germline V gene has CDR1 SGHVS and CDR2 FNYEAQ. DNA for the CDR3: TGTGCCAGCAGCTTGGGGGCGGGAGTGGCGGAGACCCAGTACTTC. Protein sequence: CASSLGAGVAETQYF.

This clonotype was recorded at least ten times. The gene calls are TRBV27 and TRBJ2-1, with 9 bases matching TRBD1. The CDR3 runs to 14 residues. CDR1 MNHEY and CDR2 SMNVEV come from the germline V gene (reference sequence). The junction had 1 base not matched to a gene; V was cut back by 6 bases and J by 1 base. CDR3 loop: CASRGQGSYNEQFF. In DNA form, the CDR3 reads TGTGCCAGCAGGGGACAGGGATCCTACAATGAGCAGTTCTTC.

The chain is built from TRBV7-9 and TRBJ2-2; D could derive from TRBD1 or TRBD2 (5 bases each). Trimming took off 3 bases at V and 7 bases at J, with 18 bases between the two ends. There are 16 residues in the CDR3. The germline V gene encodes CDR1 SEHNR and CDR2 FQNEAQ (reference sequence). DNA for the CDR3: TGTGCCAGCAGCTTTAAGGGGACGGTCTCGGTCGGGGAGCTGTTTTTT. Protein: CASSFKGTVSVGELFF. The full variable domain, its missing parts supplied by reference TRBV7-9 and TRBJ2-2, is DTGVSQNPRHKITKRGQNVTFRCDPISEHNRLYWYRQTLGQGPEFLTYFQNEAQLEKSRLLSDRFSAERPKGSFSTLEIQRTEQGDSAMYLCASSFKGTVSVGELFFGEGSRLTVL.

This clonotype was detected ten times or more. The chain is built from TRBV11-2 and TRBJ2-1; weak D call: TRBD2 (6 bases). V lost 8 bases to trimming and J lost 3 bases, with 17 bases between them. Germline assignment: CDR1 SGHAT and CDR2 FQNNGV. This CDR3 comprises 15 residues. This chain's CDR3 is CASDTSGRYYNEQFF. The CDR3 DNA is TGTGCCAGCGACACGAGCGGGCGATACTACAATGAGCAGTTCTTC. The full variable domain, completed using reference TRBV11-2 and TRBJ2-1, is EAGVAQSPRYKIIEKRQSVAFWCNPISGHATLYWYQQILGQGPKLLIQFQNNGVVDDSQLPKDRFSAERLKGVDSTLKIQPAKLEDSAVYLCASDTSGRYYNEQFFGPGTRLTVL.

The chain recombines TRBV28 with TRBJ1-4, with 7 bases matching TRBD1. The CDR3 contains 15 residues. Germline CDR1 is MDHEN and CDR2 is SYDVKM. Trimming took 1 base from V and 8 from J; bases not matched to a gene: 7. The CDR3 nucleotides are TGTGCCAGCAGTTTATCGGGCAGGGGGAGGGAAAAACTGTTTTTT. Residues: CASSLSGRGREKLFF. The variable domain in full, with the rest retrieved from reference TRBV28 and TRBJ1-4, is DVKVTQSSRYLVKRTGEKVFLECVQDMDHENMFWYRQDPGLGLRLIYFSYDVKMKEKGDIPEGYSVSREKKERFSLILESASTNQTSMYLCASSLSGRGREKLFFGSGTQLSVL.

The chain combines TRBV24-1 with TRBJ2-1, with 9 bases that match TRBD2. V trimming: 0 bases; J trimming: 7 bases; junction bases outside the gene matches: 6. Germline CDR1 and CDR2: KGHDR and SFDVKD. This CDR3 has 16 amino acids. The CDR3 nucleotides are TGTGCCACCAGTGATTTGAAGCGGGGGGCGGGGAATGAGCAGTTCTTC. Its protein is CATSDLKRGAGNEQFF.

V usage is TRBV6-1 and J usage is TRBJ2-3, with 8 bases fitting TRBD2. V gave up 6 bases and J gave up 2 bases; unmatched junction bases: 7. Germline lookup yields CDR1 MNHNS and CDR2 SASEGT. This CDR3 spans 15 amino acids. The CDR3 protein is CASSGTSGYTDTQYF. The CDR3 DNA reads as TGTGCCAGCAGCGGAACTAGCGGCTACACAGATACGCAGTATTTT.

This clonotype is labeled as medium-sized. The chain has TRBV28 and TRBJ2-1; 7 positions match TRBD1. The CDR3 runs to 14 residues. V shed 8 bases, J shed 7 bases, and the junction held 11 bases outside the gene matches. The germline V gene encodes CDR1 MDHEN and CDR2 SYDVKM. The CDR3 nucleotides read TGTGCCAGCGCTTCGCTCGACAGGGTAAATGAGCAGTTCTTC. It is translated as CASASLDRVNEQFF. The full variable domain, its missing parts supplied by reference TRBV28 and TRBJ2-1, is DVKVTQSSRYLVKRTGEKVFLECVQDMDHENMFWYRQDPGLGLRLIYFSYDVKMKEKGDIPEGYSVSREKKERFSLILESASTNQTSMYLCASASLDRVNEQFFGPGTRLTVL.

This clonotype was seen more than once but under ten times. The germline gene is not matched at one end of the junction; a read error may be the cause. The chain links TRBV28 to TRBJ2-1, with D tentatively TRBD1 or TRBD2 (7 bases each). CDR1 MDHEN and CDR2 SYDVKM come from the germline V gene. There are 13 residues in the CDR3. CDR3 nucleotide sequence: TGTGCCAGCAGTCCAGGGGGGACTAACGCCCCGGGGTTC. This codes for CASSPGGTNAPGF.

A few counts support this clonotype. This chain connects TRBV30 to TRBJ2-1, with TRBD2 matching over 9 bases. V was pared by 3 bases and J by 4 bases, with 4 bases of the junction left unmatched. Germline V gene data show CDR1 as GTSNPN and CDR2 as SVGIG (reference sequence). The CDR3 consists of 14 residues. The CDR3 loop reads CAWSSSGVYNEQFF. In DNA form, the CDR3 reads TGTGCCTGGAGCTCTAGCGGGGTTTACAATGAGCAGTTCTTC. Based on the CDR3 plus reference TRBV30 and TRBJ2-1, the full variable domain is SQTIHQWPATLVQPVGSPLSLECTVEGTSNPNLYWYRQAAGRGLQLLFYSVGIGQISSEVPQNLSASRPQDRQFILSSKKLLLSDSGFYLCAWSSSGVYNEQFFGPGTRLTVL.

This clonotype was counted between two and nine times. This chain joins TRBV20-1 and TRBJ2-3; D is ambiguous. CDR1 DFQATT and CDR2 SNEGSKA come from the germline V gene (reference sequence). There are 14 residues in the CDR3. The ends were cut back, 1 base at V and 4 bases at J, with 12 bases in the middle. CDR3 residues: CSARAAQYADTQYF. CDR3 DNA: TGCAGTGCTAGAGCGGCCCAATACGCAGATACGCAGTATTTT.

Many counts were recorded for this clonotype. This chain connects TRBV27 to TRBJ1-1; no reliable D call. The germline V and J ends were trimmed by 4 bases and 0 bases, with 9 bases remaining between them. CDR3 length equals 14 residues. Per the germline V gene, CDR1 is MNHEY and CDR2 is SMNVEV (reference sequence). The DNA of the CDR3 is TGTGCCAGCAGTTCCCGGGATCTGAACACTGAAGCTTTCTTT. Translating it yields CASSSRDLNTEAFF.

A few counts support this clonotype. V and J are TRBV7-3 and TRBJ2-7, with 7 bases identical to TRBD2. The CDR3 contains 15 residues. The germline V gene has CDR1 SGHTA and CDR2 FQGTGA. V shed 2 bases and J 2 bases; nucleotides not matched to a gene: 6. In nucleotides, the CDR3 is TGTGCCAGCAGCTTAGGAGGCGGGGGACCCTACGAGCAGTACTTC. Protein product: CASSLGGGGPYEQYF. Supplemented by reference TRBV7-3 and TRBJ2-7, the full variable domain reads GAGVSQTPSNKVTEKGKYVELRCDPISGHTALYWYRQSLGQGPEFLIYFQGTGAADDSGLPNDRFFAVRPEGSVSTLKIQRTERGDSAVYLCASSLGGGGPYEQYFGPGTRLTVT.

This clonotype was seen ten or more times. The gene calls are TRBV11-1 and TRBJ2-4; perhaps TRBD1 as D (6 bases). Germline CDR1 is SGHAT and CDR2 is FQDESV (reference sequence). Trimming took off 4 bases at V and 0 bases at J, with 19 bases between the two ends. CDR3 length: 18 amino acids. The CDR3 protein is CASSSTDRPPIAKNIQYF. The CDR3 coding sequence is TGTGCCAGCAGCTCGACCGACAGGCCCCCCATAGCCAAAAACATTCAGTACTTC.

This clonotype was observed at least ten times. The rearrangement uses TRBV18 and TRBJ2-1, with 14 bases fitting TRBD2. Germline assignment: CDR1 KGHSH and CDR2 LQKENI. V trimming: 0 bases; J trimming: 6 bases; junction bases outside the gene matches: 7. This CDR3 contains 18 residues. CDR3 sequence (DNA): TGTGCCAGCTCACCACCGGGACTAGCGGGGGCAACCCCCAATGAGCAGTTCTTC. Protein: CASSPPGLAGATPNEQFF. The variable domain in full, with the rest retrieved from reference TRBV18 and TRBJ2-1, is NAGVMQNPRHLVRRRGQEARLRCSPMKGHSHVYWYRQLPEEGLKFMVYLQKENIIDESGMPKERFSAEFPKEGPSILRIQQVVRGDSAAYFCASSPPGLAGATPNEQFFGPGTRLTVL.

This clonotype was detected only a few times. This chain links TRBV11-1 with TRBJ2-3; 9 nucleotides line up with TRBD2. The junction had 11 bases not matched to a gene; V was cut back by 2 bases and J by 2 bases. Germline assignment: CDR1 SGHAT and CDR2 FQDESV (reference sequence). The CDR3 covers 18 residues. CDR3 in DNA: TGTGCCAGCAGCTTACCCTCGCCACTAGCGGGCAACACAGATACGCAGTATTTT. This encodes CASSLPSPLAGNTDTQYF.

The V and J genes are TRBV7-9 and TRBJ1-6, with TRBD1 identical over 9 bases. CDR1 and CDR2 (germline): SEHNR, FQNEAQ (reference sequence). The CDR3 runs 13 residues. Unmatched junction bases numbered 3, after V lost 1 base and J lost 14 bases. The CDR3 coding sequence is TGTGCCAGCAGCTTAGACAGGGGGCAGGCCCTCCACTTT. Protein sequence: CASSLDRGQALHF.

This clonotype was detected many times. This rearrangement joins TRBV14 to TRBJ2-5; tentatively, D is TRBD2 (5 bases). This CDR3 region has 16 residues. V shed 9 bases and J shed 4 bases, with 24 bases lying between them. Looked up from germline, CDR1 is SGHDN and CDR2 is FVKESK. CDR3 nucleotide sequence: TGTGCCAGACAAACTAAAACCGGGGTGAGGGCAGAGACCCAGTACTTC. Translated: CARQTKTGVRAETQYF.

CDR3 amino acids: CASRTGGTFYGYTF. CDR3 nucleotide sequence: TGCGCCAGCAGGACAGGGGGGACTTTCTATGGCTACACCTTC. The chain combines TRBV5-1 with TRBJ1-2, with 9 positions matching TRBD1. This CDR3 comprises 14 residues. V dropped 5 bases and J dropped 4; count of bases not matched to a gene: 6. Germline V CDR1 and CDR2: SGHRS, YFSETQ.

V gene TRBV7-9 combines with J gene TRBJ1-3; D call uncertain. CDR3 size: 15 residues. The V gene lost 1 base and the J gene lost 1 base, with 8 bases spanning the gap. Germline CDR1 is SEHNR and CDR2 is FQNEAQ (reference sequence). CDR3 DNA sequence: TGTGCCAGCAGCTTAGACTCGGGATCTGGAAACACCATATATTTT. Its translation is CASSLDSGSGNTIYF.

In DNA form, the CDR3 reads TGTGCCAGCAGCCAAGGGACTAGCGGGGGGTTTTACAATGAGCAGTTCTTC. Protein sequence: CASSQGTSGGFYNEQFF. The V gene is TRBV4-2, the J gene TRBJ2-1, with 14 bases fitting TRBD2. CDR1 is LGHNA, CDR2 YNFKEQ, per germline. V shed 1 base, J shed 4 bases, and the junction held 3 bases outside the gene matches. The CDR3 is 17 amino acids.

V gene TRBV7-2 combines with J gene TRBJ2-2; 8 bases agree with TRBD1. After removal of 3 bases from V and 1 base from J, the junction contained 1 base not matched to a gene. This CDR3 region has 15 residues. Germline V gives CDR1 SGHTA, CDR2 FQGNSA. The CDR3 reads CASSFGQGNTGELFF. The CDR3 DNA follows: TGTGCCAGCAGCTTCGGACAGGGGAACACCGGGGAGCTGTTTTTT. The full variable domain, its missing parts supplied by reference TRBV7-2 and TRBJ2-2, is GAGVSQSPSNKVTEKGKDVELRCDPISGHTALYWYRQSLGQGLEFLIYFQGNSAPDKSGLPSDRFSAERTGGSVSTLTIQRTQQEDSAVYLCASSFGQGNTGELFFGEGSRLTVL.

The chain is built from TRBV28 and TRBJ2-7, with a weak D call TRBD2 (7 bases). The germline gives CDR1 MDHEN, CDR2 SYDVKM. V was shortened by 2 bases and J by 6 bases, with 14 bases between the two germline ends. The CDR3 is made up of 14 amino acids. The CDR3 nucleotides read TGTGCCAGCAGTTTAAGGGGGAGGGCCCGCGAGCAGTACTTC. Encoded protein: CASSLRGRAREQYF.

This clonotype was seen many times. This chain joins TRBV20-1 and TRBJ2-7, with D possibly matching TRBD2 (7 bases). CDR1 and CDR2 (germline): DFQATT, SNEGSKA (reference sequence). The CDR3 sequence is 14 residues long. The V end lost 3 bases, the J end lost 3 bases, and 15 bases lay between the germline ends. The CDR3: CSARERGEGYEQYF. CDR3 nucleotide sequence: TGCAGTGCTAGGGAAAGGGGGGAGGGCTACGAGCAGTACTTC.